This T cell receptor beta chain was obtained from a study of cytomegalovirus exposure and HLA in healthy donors. PCR was performed using 60 Vbeta and 13 Jbeta primers. The repertoire was sequenced with immunoSEQ multiplex PCR; TCRdb's copy has only in-frame clones and lacks some. The profile covers 90,000 to 100,000 clones, with roughly 80% appearing a single time and over 6% taken by the ten largest. Likely unrecorded immune exposures existed in these nominally healthy donors. The ends lost 3 bases at V and 2 bases at J; junction bases unmatched: 10. Germline V gene sequence: CDR1 MNHEY, CDR2 SMNVEV (reference sequence). This CDR3 is built from 18 residues.

The rearrangement uses TRBV27 and TRBJ2-3; 11 bases are a match to TRBD2. Sequences were obtained from PBMCs. This receptor was taken from a female donor in good health and CMV-seronegative. CDR3: CASSLEYASGGITDTQYF. In DNA form, the CDR3 reads TGTGCCAGCAGTTTGGAGTACGCTAGCGGGGGGATCACAGATACGCAGTATTTT.